The clone carrying this T cell receptor beta chain was seen at least ten times. The target antigen is unknown. The sample comes from a study of regulatory T cells in long-lasting Graves disease. Broader study findings: Persistent Graves' cases showed lower TCR diversity than newly diagnosed cases.

Time point noted: persistent/refractory GD, antithyroid drugs over 5 years with positive TRAb. PBMC RNA served as the TCR library source. Peripheral blood, at roughly 8.4 milliliters, went into EDTA tubes. HTBI primers from iRepertoire and Arm-PCR of CDR3 regions yielded the TCR beta libraries. TCRdb ran MiXCR on the multiplex PCR reads and lists one entry per CDR3 protein. The profile covers nearly 350,000 distinct CDR3 sequences, with around a fifth appearing a single time and 29% taken by the ten largest. V was clipped by 0 bases and J by 3 bases; unmatched bases: 12. The germline V gene has CDR1 SGHAT and CDR2 FQNNGV. This CDR3 region has 18 residues.

J is TRBJ2-7 and V is TRBV11-2; the match to TRBD2 covers 9 bases. The source of this sequence is a female donor with Graves disease. Sequencing was performed on peripheral blood mononuclear cells (PBMCs), taken when the disease was refractory, from a patient treated with antithyroid drugs. The CDR3: CASSLEARMVAGVYEQYF. The CDR3 DNA sequence: TGTGCCAGCAGCTTAGAGGCCCGCATGGTAGCGGGAGTCTACGAGCAGTACTTC.